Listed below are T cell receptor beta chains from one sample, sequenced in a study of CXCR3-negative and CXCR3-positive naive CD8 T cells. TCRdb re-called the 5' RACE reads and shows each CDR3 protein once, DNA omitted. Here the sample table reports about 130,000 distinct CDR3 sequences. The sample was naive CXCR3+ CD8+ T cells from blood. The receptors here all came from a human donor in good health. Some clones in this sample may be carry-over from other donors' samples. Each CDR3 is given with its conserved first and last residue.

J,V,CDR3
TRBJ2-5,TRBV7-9,CASSPRLDQETQYF
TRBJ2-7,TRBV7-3,CASFGGPWSSYEQYF
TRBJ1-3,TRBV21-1,CASSSRAGPTGNTIYF
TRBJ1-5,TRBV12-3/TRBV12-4,CASSLRGVNQPQHF
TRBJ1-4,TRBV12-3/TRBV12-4,CASSQEWANEKLFF
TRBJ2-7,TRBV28,CASSRPPSGTYEQYF
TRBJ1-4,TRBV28,CASSFANLLFF
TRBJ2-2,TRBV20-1,CSARDLAYTGELFF
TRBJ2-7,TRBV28,CASSFSGAYEQYF
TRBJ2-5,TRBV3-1,CASSLAPGLTQETQYF
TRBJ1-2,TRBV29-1,CSVRAAGVYEEGYTF
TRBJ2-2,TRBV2,CARTKAGPDTGELFF
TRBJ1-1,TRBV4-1,CASSQLVSRVDTEAFF
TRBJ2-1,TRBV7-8,CASSFVAYNEQFF
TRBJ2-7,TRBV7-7,CASSHGPSGVGEQYF
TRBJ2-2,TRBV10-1,CASSESRIGWGTGELFF
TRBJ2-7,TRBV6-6,CASSETVSWEQYF
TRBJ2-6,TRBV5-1,CASGGQHSSGANVLTF
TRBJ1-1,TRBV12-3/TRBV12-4,CASSRTGETEAFF
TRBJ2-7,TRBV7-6,CASSPLVGGWYEQYF
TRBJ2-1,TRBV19,CASGQGSYNEQFF
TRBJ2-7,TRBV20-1,CSAMDRFSYEQYF
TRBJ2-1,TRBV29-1,CSVVELREQFF
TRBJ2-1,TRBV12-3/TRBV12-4,CASSPTGTPSSYNEQFF
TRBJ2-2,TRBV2,CASTDESRPGELFF
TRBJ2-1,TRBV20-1,CSARATSGRYNEQFF
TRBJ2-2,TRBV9,CASSRPAGGSNTGELFF
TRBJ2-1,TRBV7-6,CASSLRVAGDYNEQFF
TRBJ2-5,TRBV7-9,CASSFTGGGETQYF
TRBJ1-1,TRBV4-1,CASRRGLNWNTEAFF
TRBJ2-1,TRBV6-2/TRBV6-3,CASSYLIGGGPHYNEQFF
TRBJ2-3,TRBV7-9,CASRGLAGDSDTQYF
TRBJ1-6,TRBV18,CASSPGEAGNNSPLHF
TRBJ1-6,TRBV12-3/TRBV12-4,CASSFLLGNSPLHF
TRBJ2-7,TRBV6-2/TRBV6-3,CASSYSTSAHEQYF
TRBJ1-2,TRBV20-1,CSARDPDREWNYGYTF
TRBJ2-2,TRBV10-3,CAISESSGGANTGELFF
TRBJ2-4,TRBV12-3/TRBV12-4,CASTFRGWNIQYF
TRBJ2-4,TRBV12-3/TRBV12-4,CASSLGEGIQYF
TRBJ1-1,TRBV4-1,CASSQVEYRHTEAFF
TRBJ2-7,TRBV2,CASSQTGSSSYEQYF